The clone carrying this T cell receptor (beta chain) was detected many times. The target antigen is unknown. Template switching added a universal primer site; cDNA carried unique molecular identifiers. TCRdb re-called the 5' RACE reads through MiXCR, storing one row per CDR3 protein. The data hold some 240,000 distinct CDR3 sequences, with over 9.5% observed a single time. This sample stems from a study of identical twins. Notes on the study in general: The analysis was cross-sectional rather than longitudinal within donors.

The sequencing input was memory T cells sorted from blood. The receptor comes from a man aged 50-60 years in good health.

CDR3 protein: CASSRGGGNTEAFF. The CDR3 DNA follows: TGTGCCAGCAGCCGCGGGGGAGGGAACACTGAAGCTTTCTTT. J is TRBJ1-1 and V is TRBV3-1, with D tentatively TRBD1 (5 bases). V dropped 4 bases and J dropped 1 base, with 10 bases sitting between them. Germline assignment: CDR1 LGHDT and CDR2 YNNKEL (reference sequence). This CDR3 is built from 14 residues.